This T cell receptor beta chain was found in a study of T cells in narcolepsy. About the research overall: Enrolled donors included narcolepsy type 1 or type 2 patients and healthy controls.

Study results and limitations: Autoreactive clone sequences were missing from some blood memory CD4+ repertoires.

This clone was seen a handful of times. Its antigen is as yet unknown. Mismatch with germline at one junction end may stem from a read error. Assay used: immunoSEQ multiplex PCR; TCRdb lists only in-frame clones, some missing. The repertoire consists of about 31,000 clones, with more than 70% occurring once and the leading ten covering 1.2%. The CDR3 sequence is 14 residues long. Germline lookup yields CDR1 SQVTM and CDR2 ANQGSEA. The chain recombines TRBV29-1 with TRBJ2-7; 10 nucleotides line up with TRBD2. Sequences were obtained from CD45RA- memory CD4+ T cells from PBMCs. This TCR was sampled from a human donor with narcolepsy. The CDR3 nucleotides are TGCAGCGTGGAAGCTAGCGGGAGCCCCTACGAGCAGTACTTC. Translated, it gives CSVEASGSPYEQYF.